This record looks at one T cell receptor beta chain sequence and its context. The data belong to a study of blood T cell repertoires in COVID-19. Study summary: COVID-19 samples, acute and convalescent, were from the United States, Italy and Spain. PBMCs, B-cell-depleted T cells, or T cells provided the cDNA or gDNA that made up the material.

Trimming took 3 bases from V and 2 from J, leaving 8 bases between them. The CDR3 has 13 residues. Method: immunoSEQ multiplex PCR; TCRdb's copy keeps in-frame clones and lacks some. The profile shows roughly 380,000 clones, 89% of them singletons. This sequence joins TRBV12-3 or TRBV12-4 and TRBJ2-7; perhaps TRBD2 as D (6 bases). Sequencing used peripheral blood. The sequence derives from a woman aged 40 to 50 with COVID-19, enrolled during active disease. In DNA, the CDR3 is TGTGCCAGCAGTTTGCGGGGCCCCTACGAGCAGTACTTC. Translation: CASSLRGPYEQYF.